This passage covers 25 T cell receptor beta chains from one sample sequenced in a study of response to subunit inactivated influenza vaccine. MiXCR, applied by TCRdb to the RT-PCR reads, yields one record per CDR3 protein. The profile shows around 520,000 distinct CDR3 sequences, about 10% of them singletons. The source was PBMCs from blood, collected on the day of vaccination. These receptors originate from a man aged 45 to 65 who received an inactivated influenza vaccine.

DNA for the CDR3: TGTGCCAGCAGTTACACGGGACAGGGTGAAAAACTGTTTTTT. Protein: CASSYTGQGEKLFF. This rearrangement joins TRBV6-5 to TRBJ1-4; 9 bases match TRBD1. The CDR3 covers 14 residues. Germline V gene lookup returns CDR1 MNHEY and CDR2 SVGAGI. Losses at the gene ends were 2 bases for V and 7 bases for J; bases not matched to a gene: 2.

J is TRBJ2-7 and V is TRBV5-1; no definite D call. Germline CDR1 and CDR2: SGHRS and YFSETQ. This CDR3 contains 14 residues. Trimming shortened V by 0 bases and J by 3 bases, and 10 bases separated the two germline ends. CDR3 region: CASSLAWSFYEQYF. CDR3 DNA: TGCGCCAGCAGCTTGGCCTGGAGTTTCTACGAGCAGTACTTC. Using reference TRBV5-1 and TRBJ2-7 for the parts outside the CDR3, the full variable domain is KAGVTQTPRYLIKTRGQQVTLSCSPISGHRSVSWYQQTPGQGLQFLFEYFSETQRNKGNFPGRFSGRQFSNSRSEMNVSTLELGDSALYLCASSLAWSFYEQYFGPGTRLTVT.

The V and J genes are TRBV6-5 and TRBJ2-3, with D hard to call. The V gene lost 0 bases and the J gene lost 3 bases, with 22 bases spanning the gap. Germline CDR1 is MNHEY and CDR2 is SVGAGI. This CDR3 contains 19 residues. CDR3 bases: TGTGCCAGCAGTTACTCCGTCGGAGTGAGCAAAAGGCTGACAGATACGCAGTATTTT. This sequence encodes CASSYSVGVSKRLTDTQYF.

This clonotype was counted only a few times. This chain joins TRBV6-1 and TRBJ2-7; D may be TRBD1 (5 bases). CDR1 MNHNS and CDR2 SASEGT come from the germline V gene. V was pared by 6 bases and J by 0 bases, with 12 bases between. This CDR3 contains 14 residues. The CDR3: CASRPYGASYEQYF. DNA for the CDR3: TGTGCCAGCAGGCCTTATGGGGCCTCCTACGAGCAGTACTTC.

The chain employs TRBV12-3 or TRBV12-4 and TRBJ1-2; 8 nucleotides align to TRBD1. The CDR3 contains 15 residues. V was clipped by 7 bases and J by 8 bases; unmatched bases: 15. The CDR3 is CASTTEGQASEGYTF. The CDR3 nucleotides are TGTGCCAGCACCACTGAGGGACAGGCCTCGGAGGGCTACACCTTC.

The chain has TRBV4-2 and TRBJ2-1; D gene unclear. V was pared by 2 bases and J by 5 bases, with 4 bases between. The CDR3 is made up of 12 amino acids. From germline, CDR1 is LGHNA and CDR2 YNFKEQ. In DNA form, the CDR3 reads TGTGCCAGCAGCCAACCCCACAATGAGCAGTTCTTC. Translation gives CASSQPHNEQFF.

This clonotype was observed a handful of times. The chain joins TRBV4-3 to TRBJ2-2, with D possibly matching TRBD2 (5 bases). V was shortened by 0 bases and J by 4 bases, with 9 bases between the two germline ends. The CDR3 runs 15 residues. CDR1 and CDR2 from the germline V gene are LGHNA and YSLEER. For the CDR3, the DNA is TGCGCCAGCAGCCAAGATCCGGGGTTCACCGGGGAGCTGTTTTTT. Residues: CASSQDPGFTGELFF.

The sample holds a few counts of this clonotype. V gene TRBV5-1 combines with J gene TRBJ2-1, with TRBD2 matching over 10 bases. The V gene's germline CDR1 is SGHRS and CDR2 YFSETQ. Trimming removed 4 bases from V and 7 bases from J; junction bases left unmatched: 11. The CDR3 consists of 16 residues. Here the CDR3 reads CASSTQSGGAGNEQFF. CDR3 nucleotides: TGCGCCAGCAGCACACAAAGCGGGGGGGCCGGGAATGAGCAGTTCTTC. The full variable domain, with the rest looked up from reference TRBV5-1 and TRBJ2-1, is KAGVTQTPRYLIKTRGQQVTLSCSPISGHRSVSWYQQTPGQGLQFLFEYFSETQRNKGNFPGRFSGRQFSNSRSEMNVSTLELGDSALYLCASSTQSGGAGNEQFFGPGTRLTVL.

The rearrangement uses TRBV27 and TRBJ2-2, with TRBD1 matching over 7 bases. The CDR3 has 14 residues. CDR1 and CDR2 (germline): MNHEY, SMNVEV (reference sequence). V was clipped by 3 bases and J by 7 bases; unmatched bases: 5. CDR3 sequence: CASSFYTGDGELFF. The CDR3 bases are TGTGCCAGCAGTTTTTACACAGGGGACGGGGAGCTGTTTTTT.

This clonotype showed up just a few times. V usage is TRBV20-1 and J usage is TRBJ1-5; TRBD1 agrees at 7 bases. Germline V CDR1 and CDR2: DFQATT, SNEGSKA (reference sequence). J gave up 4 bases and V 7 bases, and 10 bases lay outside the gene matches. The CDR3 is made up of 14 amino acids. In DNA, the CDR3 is TGCAGTGTTCTCCGGGACAGCAGAAATCAGCCCCAGCATTTT. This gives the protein CSVLRDSRNQPQHF.

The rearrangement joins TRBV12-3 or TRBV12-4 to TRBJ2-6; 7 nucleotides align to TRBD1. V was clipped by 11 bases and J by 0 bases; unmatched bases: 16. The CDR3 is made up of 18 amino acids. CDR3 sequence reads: CAFRHTQGVASGANVLTF. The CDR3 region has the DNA TGTGCCTTCAGACATACTCAGGGGGTAGCCTCTGGGGCCAACGTCCTGACTTTC.

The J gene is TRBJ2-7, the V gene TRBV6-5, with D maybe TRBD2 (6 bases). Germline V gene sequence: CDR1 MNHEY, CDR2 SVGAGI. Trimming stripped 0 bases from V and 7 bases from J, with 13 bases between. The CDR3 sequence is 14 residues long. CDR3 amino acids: CASSYSMAGSEQYF. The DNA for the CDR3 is TGTGCCAGCAGTTACTCGATGGCGGGGAGTGAGCAGTACTTC.

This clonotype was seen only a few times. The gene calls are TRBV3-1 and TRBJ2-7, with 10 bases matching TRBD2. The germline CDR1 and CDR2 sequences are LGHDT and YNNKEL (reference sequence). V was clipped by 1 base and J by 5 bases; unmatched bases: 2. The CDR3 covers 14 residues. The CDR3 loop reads CASSQVAGGDEQYF. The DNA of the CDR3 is TGTGCCAGCAGCCAAGTAGCGGGGGGCGACGAGCAGTACTTC.

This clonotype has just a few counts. The CDR3: CASSYFSETRSGNTIYF. Here the CDR3 DNA reads TGTGCCAGCAGTTACTTCTCGGAAACCCGGTCTGGAAACACCATATATTTT. J is TRBJ1-3 and V is TRBV6-5, with D unresolved. This CDR3 has 17 residues. In germline, CDR1 is MNHEY, CDR2 SVGAGI. The germline V and J ends were trimmed by 1 base and 1 base, with 14 bases remaining between them.

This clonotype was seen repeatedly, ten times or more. As DNA, the CDR3 is TGTGCCAGCAGACCCGGAATAGCGGGAGGCAATGAGCAGTTCTTC. As protein: CASRPGIAGGNEQFF. The chain couples TRBV28 to TRBJ2-1; 10 bases fit TRBD2. Germline CDR1 reads MDHEN; CDR2 reads SYDVKM. The V segment lost 6 bases and the J segment 6 bases; nucleotides outside the gene matches: 8. CDR3 length equals 15 residues.

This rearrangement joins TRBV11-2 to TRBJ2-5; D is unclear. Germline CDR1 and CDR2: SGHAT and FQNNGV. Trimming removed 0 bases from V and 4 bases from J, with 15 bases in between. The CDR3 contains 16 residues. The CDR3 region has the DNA TGTGCCAGCAGCTTAGAGGTTTTATTCTTTCGAGAGACCCAGTACTTC. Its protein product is CASSLEVLFFRETQYF.

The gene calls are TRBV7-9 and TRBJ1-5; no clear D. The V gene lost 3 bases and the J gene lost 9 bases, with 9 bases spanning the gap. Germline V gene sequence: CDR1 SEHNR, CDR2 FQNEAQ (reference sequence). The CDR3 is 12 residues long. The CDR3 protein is CASSFQRGPQHF. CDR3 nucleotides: TGTGCCAGCAGCTTCCAGCGTGGGCCCCAGCATTTT. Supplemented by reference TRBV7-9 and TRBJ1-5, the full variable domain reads DTGVSQNPRHKITKRGQNVTFRCDPISEHNRLYWYRQTLGQGPEFLTYFQNEAQLEKSRLLSDRFSAERPKGSFSTLEIQRTEQGDSAMYLCASSFQRGPQHFGDGTRLSIL.

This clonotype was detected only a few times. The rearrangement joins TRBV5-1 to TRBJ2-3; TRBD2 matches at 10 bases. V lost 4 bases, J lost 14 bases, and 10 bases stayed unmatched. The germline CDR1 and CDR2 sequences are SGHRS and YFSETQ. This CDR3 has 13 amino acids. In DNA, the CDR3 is TGCGCCAGCAGCACCCCGACTAGCGGGCGCGCGTATTTT. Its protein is CASSTPTSGRAYF. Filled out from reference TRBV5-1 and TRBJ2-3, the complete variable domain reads KAGVTQTPRYLIKTRGQQVTLSCSPISGHRSVSWYQQTPGQGLQFLFEYFSETQRNKGNFPGRFSGRQFSNSRSEMNVSTLELGDSALYLCASSTPTSGRAYFGPGTRLTVL.

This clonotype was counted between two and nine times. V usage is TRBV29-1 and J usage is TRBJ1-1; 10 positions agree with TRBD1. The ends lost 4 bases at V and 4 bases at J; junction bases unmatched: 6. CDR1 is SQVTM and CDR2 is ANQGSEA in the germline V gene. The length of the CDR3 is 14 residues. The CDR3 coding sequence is TGCAGCGTTGTTCCGGACAGGGGGGGCACTGAAGCTTTCTTT. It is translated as CSVVPDRGGTEAFF.

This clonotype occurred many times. CDR3 nucleotides: TGTGCCAGCAGCTTAGGAGGGGGCGCCGCAGATACGCAGTATTTT. Amino acid sequence: CASSLGGGAADTQYF. The chain combines TRBV11-2 with TRBJ2-3; TRBD1 aligns across 7 bases. Germline CDR1 and CDR2: SGHAT and FQNNGV. CDR3 length: 15 residues. V lost 1 base to trimming and J lost 4 bases; unmatched junction nucleotides: 5.

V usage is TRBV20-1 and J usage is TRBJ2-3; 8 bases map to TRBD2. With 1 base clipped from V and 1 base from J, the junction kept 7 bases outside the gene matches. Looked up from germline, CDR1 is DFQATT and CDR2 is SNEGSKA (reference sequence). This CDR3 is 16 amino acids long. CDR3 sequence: CSARAPAGAGTDTQYF. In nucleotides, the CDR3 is TGCAGTGCTAGAGCCCCAGCGGGAGCGGGCACAGATACGCAGTATTTT.

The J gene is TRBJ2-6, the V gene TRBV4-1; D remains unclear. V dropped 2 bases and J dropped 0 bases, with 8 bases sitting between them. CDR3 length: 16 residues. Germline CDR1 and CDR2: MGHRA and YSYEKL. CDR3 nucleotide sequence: TGCGCCAGCAGCCAATGGGTGGTCTCTGGGGCCAACGTCCTGACTTTC. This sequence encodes CASSQWVVSGANVLTF.

The chain's CDR3 is CSVDPQNPTGTSGGAKFF. The CDR3 nucleotides read TGCAGCGTTGACCCACAAAACCCAACCGGGACTAGCGGGGGGGCTAAGTTCTTC. The rearrangement links TRBV29-1 to TRBJ2-1; 16 bases fit TRBD2. The trim removed 3 bases at V and 14 bases at J, leaving 19 bases unmatched. Germline CDR1 and CDR2: SQVTM and ANQGSEA. The CDR3 has 18 residues.

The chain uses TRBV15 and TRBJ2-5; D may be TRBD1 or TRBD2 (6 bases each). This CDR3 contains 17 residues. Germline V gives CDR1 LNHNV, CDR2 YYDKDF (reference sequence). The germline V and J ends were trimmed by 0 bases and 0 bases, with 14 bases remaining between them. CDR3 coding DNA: TGTGCCACCAGCAGAGAACACGGGGGCGGGGACCAAGAGACCCAGTACTTC. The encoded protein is CATSREHGGGDQETQYF.

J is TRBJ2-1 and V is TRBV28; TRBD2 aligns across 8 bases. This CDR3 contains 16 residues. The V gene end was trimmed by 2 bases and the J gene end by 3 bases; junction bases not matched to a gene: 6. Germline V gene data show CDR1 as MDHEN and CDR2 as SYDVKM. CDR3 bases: TGTGCCAGCAGTTTAAGTAGCGGGGCCGTCTACAATGAGCAGTTCTTC. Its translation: CASSLSSGAVYNEQFF.